The 21 T cell receptor beta chains in this list originate from one sample, sequenced in a study of cytomegalovirus exposure and HLA in healthy donors. Primers: 60 Vbeta forward and 13 Jbeta reverse. The table came from immunoSEQ multiplex PCR; TCRdb's copy has only in-frame clones and leaves some out. The sample lists some 110,000 clones; roughly 73% were seen once. Sequencing used PBMCs. These receptors all stem from a woman aged 25-40 years in good health and CMV-seronegative.

This clone was detected once. The rearrangement joins TRBV27 to TRBJ2-7, with 14 nucleotides matching TRBD2. Germline CDR1 MNHEY, CDR2 SMNVEV (reference sequence). After removal of 1 base from V and 9 bases from J, the junction contained 2 bases not matched to a gene. The CDR3 consists of 14 residues. The CDR3 DNA reads TGTGCCAGCAGTTTATGGGGGACTAGCGGGAGGCAGTACTTC. This sequence encodes CASSLWGTSGRQYF.

The CDR3 nucleotides read TGTGCCAGCTCAAGGGGACAGGGCTACAACGAAAAACTGTTTTTT. Translation gives CASSRGQGYNEKLFF. The gene calls are TRBV18 and TRBJ1-4, with 9 bases matching TRBD1. The CDR3 covers 15 residues. The V and J ends lost 5 bases and 8 bases, in that order; junction bases with no gene match: 9. The germline gives CDR1 KGHSH, CDR2 LQKENI.

This clone was counted a few times. This chain links TRBV5-1 with TRBJ1-6; TRBD1 is a possible D gene (6 bases). Trimming cost V 1 base and J 3 bases, with 20 bases left between them. Germline CDR1 and CDR2: SGHRS and YFSETQ. This CDR3 has 19 residues. CDR3 sequence: CASSLSGSSLQGYNSPLHF. In nucleotides, the CDR3 is TGCGCCAGCAGCTTGTCGGGCTCTAGCCTACAGGGCTATAATTCACCCCTCCACTTT.

V is TRBV5-4 and J is TRBJ1-1, with D perhaps TRBD1 (5 bases). The CDR3 is 14 residues long. The germline CDR1 and CDR2 sequences are SGHNT and YYREEE (reference sequence). Trimming shortened V by 0 bases and J by 5 bases, and 11 bases separated the two germline ends. The CDR3 reads CASSLGGGVTEAFF. The CDR3 DNA sequence: TGTGCCAGCAGCTTGGGTGGAGGGGTTACTGAAGCTTTCTTT.

This clone was observed a few times. The genes are TRBV6-1 and TRBJ1-5, with 8 nucleotides matching TRBD1. The CDR3 is 16 amino acids. The V and J ends lost 5 bases and 6 bases, in that order; junction bases with no gene match: 12. Germline values: CDR1 MNHNS, CDR2 SASEGT. The CDR3: CASSQGQDRALQPQHF. CDR3 DNA: TGTGCCAGCAGTCAAGGGCAGGACAGGGCTCTTCAGCCCCAGCATTTT.

This sequence joins TRBV15 and TRBJ1-5, with TRBD1 identical over 11 bases. V shed 5 bases and J 4 bases; nucleotides not matched to a gene: 7. The CDR3 runs to 16 residues. The germline V gene has CDR1 LNHNV and CDR2 YYDKDF (reference sequence). The chain's CDR3 is CATSARTGGLNQPQHF. The DNA of the CDR3 is TGTGCCACCAGCGCCCGGACAGGGGGCTTGAATCAGCCCCAGCATTTT.

V usage is TRBV19 and J usage is TRBJ2-7; D is ambiguous. The CDR3 length is 12 residues. The V gene lost 3 bases and the J gene lost 7 bases, with 10 bases spanning the gap. Germline CDR1 and CDR2: LNHDA and SQIVND (reference sequence). CDR3 sequence: CASSMGPAEQYF. The CDR3 DNA sequence: TGTGCCAGTAGTATGGGCCCCGCAGAGCAGTACTTC.

This clone has only a few counts. The V gene is TRBV6-1, the J gene TRBJ2-1, with 13 bases matching TRBD2. In germline, CDR1 is MNHNS, CDR2 SASEGT. V was clipped by 3 bases and J by 4 bases; unmatched bases: 6. The CDR3 sequence is 17 residues long. The CDR3 coding sequence is TGTGCCAGCAGTGAGGAGGTACTAGCGGGAGGGTACAATGAGCAGTTCTTC. Its translation is CASSEEVLAGGYNEQFF.

The chain joins TRBV29-1 to TRBJ2-2; 7 nucleotides agree with TRBD2. There are 16 residues in the CDR3. Looked up from germline, CDR1 is SQVTM and CDR2 is ANQGSEA. V lost 5 bases to trimming and J lost 4 bases; unmatched junction nucleotides: 13. As DNA, the CDR3 is TGCAGCGTTCTCATCGCCCGGGGCGGGGGCACCGGGGAGCTGTTTTTT. It is translated as CSVLIARGGGTGELFF.

V gene TRBV13 combines with J gene TRBJ1-2; 7 bases agree with TRBD1. There are 14 residues in the CDR3. The J segment lost 7 bases and the V segment lost 4 bases, leaving 9 bases of the junction unmatched. Germline V gene lookup returns CDR1 PRHDT and CDR2 FYEKMQ (reference sequence). The CDR3 DNA sequence: TGTGCCAGCAGCTCCCGGCAGGGGGAAGCTGGCTACACCTTC. Translated, it gives CASSSRQGEAGYTF. Complete variable domain (other parts from reference TRBV13 and TRBJ1-2): AAGVIQSPRHLIKEKRETATLKCYPIPRHDTVYWYQQGPGQDPQFLISFYEKMQSDKGSIPDRFSAQQFSDYHSELNMSSLELGDSALYFCASSSRQGEAGYTFGSGTRLTVV.

The chain recombines TRBV6-5 with TRBJ2-7; D is possibly TRBD1 (6 bases). CDR1 is MNHEY and CDR2 is SVGAGI in the germline V gene. Deletions cut 4 bases from V and 5 bases from J, with 12 bases between. The CDR3 extends over 13 amino acids. The CDR3 spells CASSSSTGNEQYF. The DNA for the CDR3 is TGTGCCAGCAGTTCCTCAACAGGGAACGAGCAGTACTTC.

The rearrangement uses TRBV2 and TRBJ1-2; weak D call: TRBD1 (6 bases). The V and J ends lost 4 bases and 4 bases respectively, with 16 bases between them. In germline, CDR1 is SNHLY, CDR2 FYNNEI. This CDR3 comprises 15 residues. The CDR3: CASSGTELILYGYTF. The CDR3, as DNA: TGTGCCAGCAGTGGGACAGAATTGATACTCTATGGCTACACCTTC.

This chain uses TRBV9 with TRBJ2-2; D ambiguous. The CDR3 runs to 12 residues. CDR1 and CDR2 (germline): SGDLS, YYNGEE. V lost 1 base and J 5 bases, leaving 3 bases between the germline ends. CDR3 residues: CASSVSTGELFF. In DNA, the CDR3 is TGTGCCAGCAGCGTATCGACCGGGGAGCTGTTTTTT.

The V call is TRBV9, the J call TRBJ2-2, with 8 bases identical to TRBD2. The CDR3 totals 14 residues. Unmatched junction bases numbered 5, after V lost 4 bases and J lost 6 bases. Germline loops: CDR1 SGDLS, CDR2 YYNGEE. Written as DNA, the CDR3 is TGTGCCAGCAGCACCGGGGGGGAGGCCGGGGAGCTGTTTTTT. It yields the protein CASSTGGEAGELFF.

The V call is TRBV27, the J call TRBJ2-4; D might be TRBD2 (5 bases). The germline gives CDR1 MNHEY, CDR2 SMNVEV (reference sequence). This CDR3 has 15 residues. Between the trimmed V and J ends, which lost 5 bases and 3 bases, there was a span of 14 bases. The CDR3 reads CASSPRGLGKNIQYF. The CDR3 nucleotides read TGTGCCAGCAGTCCCCGAGGGTTGGGCAAAAACATTCAGTACTTC.

This chain links TRBV2 with TRBJ1-2, with TRBD1 as a possible D gene (6 bases). Per the germline V gene, CDR1 is SNHLY and CDR2 is FYNNEI. CDR3 length equals 13 residues. V gave up 6 bases and J gave up 8 bases, with 16 bases separating them. Written as DNA, the CDR3 is TGTGCCAGCAGCGAGGACAAGGGGGTCGGCTACACCTTC. Protein sequence: CASSEDKGVGYTF.

This clone was picked up one time. The chain has TRBV5-1 and TRBJ1-2, with 9 nucleotides matching TRBD1. Trimming took 0 bases from V and 4 from J; bases not matched to a gene: 10. Germline lookup yields CDR1 SGHRS and CDR2 YFSETQ. The CDR3 contains 17 residues. DNA of the CDR3: TGCGCCAGCAGCTTGGCGGGGACAGGGACGAGAGGCTATGGCTACACCTTC. Translating gives CASSLAGTGTRGYGYTF.

The J gene is TRBJ1-2, the V gene TRBV6-1; D is undetermined. This CDR3 is 13 amino acids long. V dropped 0 bases and J dropped 8 bases, with 10 bases sitting between them. The germline V gene encodes CDR1 MNHNS and CDR2 SASEGT. The CDR3 here is CASSEAQNSGYTF. CDR3 DNA sequence: TGTGCCAGCAGTGAAGCGCAAAACTCGGGCTACACCTTC.

The chain has TRBV19 and TRBJ1-5, with TRBD1 matching over 10 bases. The CDR3 contains 15 residues. Trimming removed 5 bases from V and 5 bases from J; junction bases left unmatched: 6. Germline V gene sequence: CDR1 LNHDA, CDR2 SQIVND (reference sequence). The CDR3 reads CASSSTGGADQPQHF. The CDR3 DNA follows: TGTGCCAGTAGTTCGACAGGGGGCGCGGATCAGCCCCAGCATTTT.

This chain links TRBV25-1 with TRBJ1-3; D is possibly TRBD1 (5 bases). The CDR3 spans 17 residues. V gave up 3 bases and J gave up 4 bases, with 19 bases separating them. Germline CDR1 and CDR2: MGHDK and SYGVNS. CDR3 loop: CASSDQPSSGRGNTIYF. The CDR3 bases are TGTGCCAGCAGTGATCAACCGTCATCAGGGCGAGGAAACACCATATATTTT.

The J gene is TRBJ1-3, the V gene TRBV5-1; no definite D call. V dropped 2 bases and J dropped 0 bases, with 6 bases sitting between them. The length of the CDR3 is 14 residues. Germline-derived CDR1 and CDR2 are SGHRS and YFSETQ. This CDR3 reads CASSFGNSGNTIYF. CDR3 coding DNA: TGCGCCAGCAGCTTCGGGAACTCTGGAAACACCATATATTTT.